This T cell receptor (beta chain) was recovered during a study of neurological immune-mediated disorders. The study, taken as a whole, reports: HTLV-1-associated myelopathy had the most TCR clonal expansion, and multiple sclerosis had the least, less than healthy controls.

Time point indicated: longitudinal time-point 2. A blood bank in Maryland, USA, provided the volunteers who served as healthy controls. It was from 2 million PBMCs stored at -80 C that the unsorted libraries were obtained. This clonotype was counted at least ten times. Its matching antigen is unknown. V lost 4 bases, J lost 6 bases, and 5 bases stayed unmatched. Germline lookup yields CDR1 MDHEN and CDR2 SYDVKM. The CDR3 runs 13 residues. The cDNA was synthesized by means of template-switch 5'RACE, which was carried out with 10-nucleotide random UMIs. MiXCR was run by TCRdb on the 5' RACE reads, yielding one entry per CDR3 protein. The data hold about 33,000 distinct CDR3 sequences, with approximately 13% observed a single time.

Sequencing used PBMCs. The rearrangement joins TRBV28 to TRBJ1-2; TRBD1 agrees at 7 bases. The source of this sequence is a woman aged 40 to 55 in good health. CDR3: CASSSGGANGYTF. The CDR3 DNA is TGTGCCAGCAGTTCAGGGGGGGCGAATGGCTACACCTTC.